A single sample is the source of the 28 T cell receptor beta chains below, sequenced in a study of blood T cell repertoires in COVID-19. Here immunoSEQ multiplex PCR was the method, and the copy in TCRdb shows in-frame clones only, minus some. The sample lists 200,000 to 250,000 clones, about 88% seen once, with just under 1% in the top ten. The sample was peripheral blood. Receptor source: a man aged 40-49 years with acute or convalescent COVID-19.

The chain carries TRBV7-9 and TRBJ1-2; TRBD1 agrees at 7 bases. Germline values: CDR1 SEHNR, CDR2 FQNEAQ (reference sequence). V trimming: 5 bases; J trimming: 7 bases; junction bases outside the gene matches: 10. The CDR3 covers 14 residues. DNA of the CDR3: TGTGCCAGCAGCCAACCGTTGACAGGGTTTGGCTACACCTTC. This codes for CASSQPLTGFGYTF.

The rearrangement uses TRBV5-1 and TRBJ2-2; TRBD2 might be the D (5 bases). Germline CDR1 and CDR2: SGHRS and YFSETQ. This CDR3 contains 15 residues. V lost 1 base, J lost 2 bases, and 9 bases lay in between. In DNA form, the CDR3 reads TGCGCCAGCAGCTTGCAGACGGGAAACACCGGGGAGCTGTTTTTT. Protein product: CASSLQTGNTGELFF.

This chain joins TRBV30 and TRBJ1-1; a weak D match, TRBD1 (6 bases). The germline CDR1 and CDR2 sequences are GTSNPN and SVGIG (reference sequence). The CDR3 loop spans 13 amino acids. With 5 bases removed from V and 4 bases from J, the gap between germline ends came to 14 bases. The CDR3 nucleotides read TGTGCCTGGGGAAATACAGGGAGCACTGAAGCTTTCTTT. Translation: CAWGNTGSTEAFF.

V gene TRBV7-2 combines with J gene TRBJ2-1, with D possibly TRBD2 on 7 matching bases. V shed 1 base and J shed 5 bases, with 12 bases lying between them. The CDR3 spans 15 residues. Germline V CDR1 and CDR2: SGHTA, FQGNSA. The CDR3 DNA is TGTGCCAGCAGCTTAGGGGGGGGCGGGAACAATGAGCAGTTCTTC. This codes for CASSLGGGGNNEQFF.

This chain uses TRBV3-1 (or the pseudogene TRBV3-2) with TRBJ1-2, with a tentative D call TRBD1 (6 bases). From germline, CDR1 is LGHDT and CDR2 YNNKEL (reference sequence). The ends were cut back, 1 base at V and 5 bases at J, with 17 bases in the middle. This CDR3 has 16 amino acids. The CDR3 here is CASSQGSQQGSYGYTF. The DNA for the CDR3 is TGTGCCAGCAGCCAAGGGTCCCAACAGGGAAGTTATGGCTACACCTTC.

The J gene is TRBJ1-6, the V gene TRBV5-6; D is unresolved. The CDR3 extends over 16 amino acids. Germline CDR1 SGHDT, CDR2 YYEEEE. V lost 2 bases and J 8 bases, leaving 17 bases between the germline ends. CDR3 region: CASSFSGLRADSPLHF. DNA for the CDR3: TGTGCCAGCAGCTTCTCGGGGTTAAGGGCGGATTCACCCCTCCACTTT. The full variable domain, its missing parts supplied by reference TRBV5-6 and TRBJ1-6, is DAGVTQSPTHLIKTRGQQVTLRCSPKSGHDTVSWYQQALGQGPQFIFQYYEEEERQRGNFPDRFSGHQFPNYSSELNVNALLLGDSALYLCASSFSGLRADSPLHFGNGTRLTVT.

This clone was counted only a few times. This chain uses TRBV7-9 with TRBJ2-5; 7 bases match TRBD1. The V gene's germline CDR1 is SEHNR and CDR2 FQNEAQ (reference sequence). The V gene end was trimmed by 4 bases and the J gene end by 6 bases; junction bases not matched to a gene: 8. The CDR3 has 14 amino acids. The CDR3 loop reads CASSSSRGRQTQYF. The CDR3 nucleotides are TGTGCCAGCAGCTCCTCTAGGGGGCGACAGACCCAGTACTTC.

J is TRBJ1-2 and V is TRBV19; 7 bases line up with TRBD1. Germline V gene lookup returns CDR1 LNHDA and CDR2 SQIVND (reference sequence). Trimming at V came to 5 bases and at J to 3 bases, leaving 3 bases not matched to a gene. This CDR3 has 13 amino acids. The CDR3 bases are TGTGCCAGTAGTGCCGACAGGGACTATGGCTACACCTTC. It translates to CASSADRDYGYTF.

The rearrangement uses TRBV5-1 and TRBJ1-1, with 7 bases that match TRBD1. After removal of 4 bases from V and 1 base from J, the junction contained 4 bases not matched to a gene. Germline CDR1 SGHRS, CDR2 YFSETQ. The CDR3 runs to 14 residues. CDR3 amino acids: CASSAQGGNTEAFF. The CDR3 nucleotides read TGCGCCAGCAGCGCCCAGGGGGGGAACACTGAAGCTTTCTTT.

The V call is TRBV11-2, the J call TRBJ1-1; maybe TRBD1 (6 bases). Germline CDR1 SGHAT, CDR2 FQNNGV. Trimming pared 1 base from V and 1 base from J, leaving 7 bases between. The CDR3 spans 14 residues. The CDR3, as DNA: TGTGCCAGCAGCTTAGGGACAGCGAACACTGAAGCTTTCTTT. It yields the protein CASSLGTANTEAFF.

This clone was seen just once. The chain uses TRBV11-3 and TRBJ2-5, with a possible D match to TRBD2 (5 bases). V was cut by 1 base and J by 5 bases, with 14 bases left in between. Germline CDR1 reads SGHNT; CDR2 reads YENEEA. The CDR3 sequence is 15 residues long. The CDR3 nucleotides are TGTGCCAGCAGCTTAGGACGGCGGGCCGGCGAGACCCAGTACTTC. As protein: CASSLGRRAGETQYF. Together with reference TRBV11-3 and TRBJ2-5, the CDR3 gives the full variable domain: EAGVVQSPRYKIIEKKQPVAFWCNPISGHNTLYWYLQNLGQGPELLIRYENEEAVDDSQLPKDRFSAERLKGVDSTLKIQPAELGDSAVYLCASSLGRRAGETQYFGPGTRLLVL.

Of note for this clone: Distinct nucleotide sequences in the sample also encode this CDR3. The rearrangement joins TRBV3-1 (or the pseudogene TRBV3-2) to TRBJ2-1; a possible D gene is TRBD2 (6 bases). V was pared by 1 base and J by 2 bases, with 6 bases between. Looked up from germline, CDR1 is LGHDT and CDR2 is YNNKEL (reference sequence). This CDR3 has 14 amino acids. The CDR3 sequence is CASSQAGAYNEQFF. For the CDR3, the DNA is TGTGCCAGCAGCCAAGCGGGAGCCTACAATGAGCAGTTCTTC.

The V call is TRBV4-1, the J call TRBJ1-3; 7 bases match TRBD1. Trimming removed 0 bases from V and 4 bases from J; junction bases left unmatched: 6. In germline, CDR1 is MGHRA, CDR2 YSYEKL. The CDR3 spans 16 residues. CDR3: CASSQDRLTGGNTIYF. Written as DNA, the CDR3 is TGCGCCAGCAGCCAAGATAGGTTGACAGGGGGAAACACCATATATTTT.

The chain recombines TRBV20-1 with TRBJ1-5; D is unclear. Germline V gene lookup returns CDR1 DFQATT and CDR2 SNEGSKA (reference sequence). The CDR3 spans 13 residues. Trimming stripped 3 bases from V and 4 bases from J, with 10 bases between. The CDR3 protein is CSASLTGNQPQHF. The CDR3 region has the DNA TGCAGTGCTAGTCTCACGGGGAATCAGCCCCAGCATTTT.

This chain connects TRBV9 to TRBJ2-7; D is possibly TRBD2 (6 bases). The CDR3 runs 16 residues. Germline-derived CDR1 and CDR2 are SGDLS and YYNGEE. Trimming pared 0 bases from V and 5 bases from J, leaving 18 bases between. As DNA, the CDR3 is TGTGCCAGCAGCGTAGGTAACGGCTTCGGGGAGGACGAGCAGTACTTC. Translation gives CASSVGNGFGEDEQYF.

DNA for the CDR3: TGTGCCAGCAGCCAGACCGGGACAGGACCTGAAGAGCAGTACTTC. It codes for CASSQTGTGPEEQYF. The chain recombines TRBV4-2 with TRBJ2-7, with 8 bases identical to TRBD1. Germline CDR1 reads LGHNA; CDR2 reads YNFKEQ. V trimming: 3 bases; J trimming: 7 bases; junction bases outside the gene matches: 11. The CDR3 is 15 amino acids.

The chain couples TRBV28 to TRBJ1-5; possibly TRBD1 for D (5 bases). The CDR3 runs to 14 residues. V shed 5 bases and J shed 7 bases, with 15 bases lying between them. Germline CDR1 reads MDHEN; CDR2 reads SYDVKM. CDR3 DNA: TGTGCCAGCAGTCCCCCTAGACAGCCCCAGCCCCAGCATTTT. Translating gives CASSPPRQPQPQHF.

The chain combines TRBV3-1 (or the pseudogene TRBV3-2) with TRBJ2-5; 10 positions agree with TRBD2. V was pared by 1 base and J by 5 bases, with 7 bases of the junction left unmatched. The CDR3 totals 16 residues. CDR1 is LGHDT, CDR2 YNNKEL, per germline (reference sequence). CDR3 nucleotides: TGTGCCAGCAGCCAAGTTTCTAGCGGGGGCGGGGAGACCCAGTACTTC. Translation gives CASSQVSSGGGETQYF.

The chain recombines TRBV12-5 with TRBJ2-2; tentatively, D is TRBD1 (5 bases). Trimming shortened V by 6 bases and J by 1 base, and 9 bases separated the two germline ends. The germline V gene has CDR1 LGHNT and CDR2 FRNRAP. The CDR3 extends over 14 amino acids. The CDR3: CASGRDRNTGELFF. The CDR3 DNA sequence: TGTGCTAGTGGCCGAGACAGGAACACCGGGGAGCTGTTTTTT.

The rearrangement joins TRBV30 to TRBJ1-2; D perhaps matches TRBD1 (5 bases). V was trimmed by 6 bases and J by 6 bases, leaving 23 bases between them. There are 15 residues in the CDR3. CDR1 and CDR2 from the germline V gene are GTSNPN and SVGIG (reference sequence). This CDR3 is CACIRQRLSEDGYTF. For the CDR3, the DNA is TGTGCCTGTATTAGACAGCGTCTGTCAGAGGATGGCTACACCTTC.

This clone has only one observation. The chain is built from TRBV15 and TRBJ1-1; D unresolved. This CDR3 has 15 residues. Germline CDR1 LNHNV, CDR2 YYDKDF (reference sequence). V lost 1 base, J lost 5 bases, and 14 bases lay in between. Written as DNA, the CDR3 is TGTGCCACCAGCAGAGTCAGTGTCTTCGGGACTGAAGCTTTCTTT. Amino acid sequence: CATSRVSVFGTEAFF.

The chain carries TRBV5-4 and TRBJ2-3; D perhaps matches TRBD1 (5 bases). CDR3 size: 14 residues. CDR1 and CDR2 from the germline V gene are SGHNT and YYREEE (reference sequence). With 8 bases removed from V and 2 bases from J, the gap between germline ends came to 15 bases. The CDR3, as DNA: TGTGCCAGTAAGGAGCAGGGATACACAGATACGCAGTATTTT. This translates into CASKEQGYTDTQYF.

V usage is TRBV4-1 and J usage is TRBJ1-1, with no clear D. V lost 0 bases and J 5 bases, leaving 13 bases between the germline ends. Germline CDR1 and CDR2: MGHRA and YSYEKL. This CDR3 region has 15 residues. DNA for the CDR3: TGCGCCAGCAGCCAAGATCCGGGATTGGGGACTGAAGCTTTCTTT. It codes for CASSQDPGLGTEAFF.

The V call is TRBV2, the J call TRBJ2-6, with TRBD1 matching over 7 bases. V was clipped by 7 bases and J by 4 bases; unmatched bases: 10. CDR3 length equals 16 residues. The germline V gene has CDR1 SNHLY and CDR2 FYNNEI. CDR3 nucleotides: TGTGCCAGCAAGTCGACAGGGATAACGGGGGCCAACGTCCTGACTTTC. Translation gives CASKSTGITGANVLTF.

The chain joins TRBV30 to TRBJ1-2; D ambiguous. The germline CDR1 and CDR2 sequences are GTSNPN and SVGIG (reference sequence). This CDR3 comprises 14 residues. V was clipped by 1 base and J by 5 bases, with 14 bases between them. The CDR3 here is CAWSADFLLYGYTF. The CDR3 coding sequence is TGTGCCTGGAGTGCCGACTTCCTACTATATGGCTACACCTTC.

The chain couples TRBV12-3 or TRBV12-4 to TRBJ1-2; D unresolved. This CDR3 is 13 amino acids long. V lost 4 bases to trimming and J lost 8 bases, with 14 bases between them. CDR3 DNA sequence: TGTGCCAGCAGTTCGACGGAGGGATTGGGCTACACCTTC. This codes for CASSSTEGLGYTF.

The rearrangement joins TRBV19 to TRBJ1-5; the D gene is possibly TRBD1 (6 bases). The germline V and J ends were trimmed by 4 bases and 3 bases, with 13 bases remaining between them. The germline CDR1 and CDR2 sequences are LNHDA and SQIVND (reference sequence). The CDR3 covers 15 residues. The CDR3 nucleotides read TGTGCCAGTAGTACCCCGGGGGGGCCCAATCAGCCCCAGCATTTT. This gives the protein CASSTPGGPNQPQHF.

The table lists this clone with a count of one. This sequence joins TRBV4-1 and TRBJ2-1; 14 nucleotides match TRBD2. From germline, CDR1 is MGHRA and CDR2 YSYEKL. The CDR3 loop spans 16 amino acids. V shed 0 bases, J shed 6 bases, and the junction held 1 base outside the gene matches. CDR3 region: CASSQEGLAGVNEQFF. The CDR3 DNA is TGCGCCAGCAGCCAAGAGGGACTAGCGGGGGTCAATGAGCAGTTCTTC.